This entry lists 5 T cell receptor beta chains sequenced from one sample in a study of cytomegalovirus exposure and HLA in healthy donors. It was with 60 Vbeta and 13 Jbeta primers that the PCR ran. Clones were sequenced by immunoSEQ multiplex PCR, and TCRdb holds only the in-frame ones, with some missing. The sample lists around 210,000 clones; around 80% were seen once. The sequenced sample was PBMCs. Source of these receptors: a boy between 10 and 17 years old in good health and CMV-seronegative.

The chain recombines TRBV11-2 with TRBJ1-6; 8 nucleotides agree with TRBD1. Germline V CDR1 and CDR2: SGHAT, FQNNGV. This CDR3 spans 16 amino acids. Germline trimming cut 0 bases from V and 11 bases from J; bases unmatched to any gene: 9. CDR3: CASSLDPGGAKAPLHF. As DNA, the CDR3 is TGTGCCAGCAGCTTAGACCCAGGGGGCGCAAAGGCACCCCTCCACTTT.

The CDR3 is CSVEDGLVERGTDTQYF. The CDR3 nucleotides read TGCAGCGTTGAAGACGGACTAGTGGAGCGGGGCACAGATACGCAGTATTTT. The J gene is TRBJ2-3, the V gene TRBV29-1; 7 nucleotides align to TRBD2. Trimming cost V 0 bases and J 1 base; bases outside gene matches: 10. Germline V gene lookup returns CDR1 SQVTM and CDR2 ANQGSEA. The CDR3 runs 17 residues.

This clone occurred a few times. V is TRBV11-3 and J is TRBJ1-2; D remains ambiguous. The CDR3 length is 14 residues. V lost 5 bases and J lost 4, with 14 bases in between. Per the germline V gene, CDR1 is SGHNT and CDR2 is YENEEA. The CDR3 coding sequence is TGTGCCAGCAGCGGTACCGCACAATTCTATGGCTACACCTTC. It encodes CASSGTAQFYGYTF.

The chain uses TRBV9 and TRBJ1-4; no reliable D call. Per germline, CDR1 SGDLS and CDR2 YYNGEE. Trimming took 0 bases from V and 3 from J, leaving 18 bases between them. The CDR3 consists of 18 residues. The CDR3 loop is CASSVGSAWEFANEKLFF. CDR3 sequence (DNA): TGTGCCAGCAGCGTAGGTTCTGCATGGGAGTTTGCTAATGAAAAACTGTTTTTT. Complete variable domain (other parts from reference TRBV9 and TRBJ1-4): DSGVTQTPKHLITATGQRVTLRCSPRSGDLSVYWYQQSLDQGLQFLIQYYNGEERAKGNILERFSAQQFPDLHSELNLSSLELGDSALYFCASSVGSAWEFANEKLFFGSGTQLSVL.

The chain joins TRBV6-1 to TRBJ1-6, with D unclear. Trimming cost V 2 bases and J 10 bases, with 15 bases left between them. Germline-derived CDR1 and CDR2 are MNHNS and SASEGT. CDR3 length: 15 amino acids. CDR3 loop: CASSEIRLPGSPLHF. The CDR3 nucleotides are TGTGCCAGCAGTGAAATAAGGCTCCCGGGGTCACCCCTCCACTTT.